The 8 T cell receptor beta chains in this list originate from one sample, sequenced in a study of shared clonotypes between healthy human individuals. The table came from immunoSEQ multiplex PCR; TCRdb's copy has only in-frame clones and leaves some out. The repertoire consists of about 580,000 clones, with nearly 98% occurring once and the leading ten covering approximately 0.33%. Naive CD8 cells, CD45RO-negative and positively selected for CCR7, excluded terminally differentiated effector memory CD45RA+ cells. The sequenced material came from naive CD8+ T cells sorted from blood. The receptors come from a man between 25 and 39 years old in good health.

The J gene is TRBJ2-2, the V gene TRBV5-4, with D perhaps TRBD2 (6 bases). Germline lookup yields CDR1 SGHNT and CDR2 YYREEE (reference sequence). The ends were cut back, 2 bases at V and 4 bases at J, with 12 bases in the middle. This CDR3 is built from 15 residues. The CDR3 DNA follows: TGTGCCAGCAGCTTTAGCGGCCGGGGCACCGGGGAGCTGTTTTTT. It encodes CASSFSGRGTGELFF.

CDR3 sequence reads: CASSFRPGGDEKLFF. The CDR3, as DNA: TGTGCCAGCAGCTTCCGTCCAGGGGGGGATGAAAAACTGTTTTTT. The chain has TRBV5-6 and TRBJ1-4, with 7 nucleotides matching TRBD1. J lost 6 bases, V lost 2 bases, and 7 bases had no gene match. This CDR3 is built from 15 residues. CDR1 and CDR2 from the germline V gene are SGHDT and YYEEEE.

The genes are TRBV4-2 and TRBJ2-3; 8 bases fit TRBD2. V trimming: 3 bases; J trimming: 4 bases; junction bases outside the gene matches: 9. This CDR3 region has 16 residues. CDR1 LGHNA and CDR2 YNFKEQ come from the germline V gene. DNA for the CDR3: TGTGCCAGCAGCCAGGAGGGTAGCGGGACGTCAGATACGCAGTATTTT. As protein: CASSQEGSGTSDTQYF.

The gene calls are TRBV29-1 and TRBJ2-7; 7 nucleotides line up with TRBD1. V gave up 6 bases and J gave up 3 bases; unmatched junction bases: 8. Germline values: CDR1 SQVTM, CDR2 ANQGSEA. The CDR3 totals 13 residues. The CDR3 DNA sequence: TGCAGCGTCCTACAGGGGAGTATCTACGAGCAGTACTTC. It is translated as CSVLQGSIYEQYF.

The genes are TRBV6-5 and TRBJ2-2, with D hard to call. The CDR3 consists of 14 residues. Germline lookup yields CDR1 MNHEY and CDR2 SVGAGI. V was pared by 5 bases and J by 5 bases, with 12 bases between. CDR3 region: CASSKGLGTGELFF. CDR3 sequence (DNA): TGTGCCAGCAGTAAGGGTCTTGGGACCGGGGAGCTGTTTTTT.

The CDR3 sequence: CASSLGFGLAGVAQYF. CDR3 nucleotide sequence: TGTGCCAGCAGCTTAGGCTTCGGACTAGCGGGAGTCGCGCAGTACTTC. The chain is built from TRBV7-2 and TRBJ2-7; TRBD2 aligns across 13 bases. The germline CDR1 and CDR2 sequences are SGHTA and FQGNSA. The J segment lost 9 bases and the V segment lost 1 base, leaving 9 bases of the junction unmatched. The CDR3 has 16 residues.

This clone was counted once. This chain uses TRBV29-1 with TRBJ1-1; 11 positions match TRBD1. The CDR3 totals 14 residues. Germline values: CDR1 SQVTM, CDR2 ANQGSEA. The ends lost 4 bases at V and 4 bases at J; junction bases unmatched: 5. CDR3 DNA sequence: TGCAGCGTTGGCGGGACAGGGGGGGGCACTGAAGCTTTCTTT. It yields the protein CSVGGTGGGTEAFF.

The chain employs TRBV5-1 and TRBJ2-1, with 9 bases that match TRBD1. After removal of 4 bases from V and 3 bases from J, the junction contained 2 bases not matched to a gene. The CDR3 totals 14 residues. CDR1 is SGHRS, CDR2 YFSETQ, per germline. CDR3 loop: CASSRGQGYNEQFF. CDR3 sequence (DNA): TGCGCCAGCAGCAGGGGACAGGGCTACAATGAGCAGTTCTTC.